The 27 T cell receptor beta chains given below trace back to one sample, sequenced in a study of T cells in Graves' hyperthyroidism and ophthalmopathy (dated by TCRdb to between 2017 and 2020). Library creation used multiplex PCR. Sequencing used an Illumina HiSeq 2000. The TCR beta CDR3 regions were amplified from RNA transcripts. For the first round of RT-PCR on the TCR CDR3, the HTBI primer set was used together with the Qiagen OneStep RT-PCR kit. TCRdb ran its own pipeline on the public reads, namely fastp trimming at Q25 and MiXCR clone calling, and kept in-frame beta chains. Every CDR3 protein is listed once, alongside the most common genes and DNA of its rows. The sample table records 300,000 to 450,000 distinct CDR3 sequences; around 14% of these occur just once. Of the sample, 9.2% falls within the top ten clones. The sample comprised blood. These TCRs come from a woman aged 18-29 years with Graves' hyperthyroidism.

This clonotype was counted at least ten times. V usage is TRBV7-9 and J usage is TRBJ2-1; TRBD1 aligns across 7 bases. This CDR3 has 18 amino acids. J was trimmed by 5 bases and V by 2 bases; bases with no gene match: 15. CDR1 is SEHNR and CDR2 is FQNEAQ in the germline V gene (reference sequence). As DNA, the CDR3 is TGTGCCAGCAGCTTAAAAGGCACACAGGGGCCAGGGGACAATGAGCAGTTCTTC. Translation gives CASSLKGTQGPGDNEQFF.

This clonotype was seen at least ten times. The genes are TRBV28 and TRBJ1-5; D is perhaps TRBD1 (5 bases). Germline CDR1 and CDR2: MDHEN and SYDVKM. The CDR3 has 15 amino acids. The germline V and J ends were trimmed by 5 bases and 9 bases, with 20 bases remaining between them. For the CDR3, the DNA is TGTGCCAGCAGTGCTCGGGACCTACCGCCTCGGCCCCAGCATTTT. It translates to CASSARDLPPRPQHF.

This clonotype has just a few counts. The J gene is TRBJ1-2, the V gene TRBV7-3; D is unclear. Germline CDR1 SGHTA, CDR2 FQGTGA. The germline V and J ends were trimmed by 5 bases and 4 bases, with 14 bases remaining between them. The CDR3 has 14 amino acids. This chain's CDR3 is CASSLSGGSYGYTF. CDR3 bases: TGTGCCAGCAGCCTATCCGGAGGGAGCTATGGCTACACCTTC.

V and J are TRBV9 and TRBJ2-3; D unresolved. The germline V gene encodes CDR1 SGDLS and CDR2 YYNGEE. The CDR3 runs to 13 residues. Trimming left V 3 bases short and J 2 bases short, with 7 bases between. This CDR3 is CASSEDDTDTQYF. The CDR3 DNA reads as TGTGCCAGCAGCGAGGATGACACAGATACGCAGTATTTT.

This clonotype has ten or more counts. The V gene is TRBV12-3 or TRBV12-4, the J gene TRBJ1-1, with a possible D match to TRBD1 (6 bases). With 5 bases removed from V and 6 bases from J, the gap between germline ends came to 19 bases. CDR3 length: 15 amino acids. The CDR3 is CASSHLTGIVAEAFF. In DNA, the CDR3 is TGTGCCAGCAGTCACCTAACAGGGATTGTCGCTGAAGCTTTCTTT.

In its sample, this clonotype was seen many times. This chain connects TRBV5-5 to TRBJ2-5; tentatively, D is TRBD2 (6 bases). Per the germline V gene, CDR1 is SGHKS and CDR2 is YYEKEE (reference sequence). CDR3 size: 14 residues. Trimming took off 7 bases at V and 0 bases at J, with 13 bases between the two ends. CDR3: CASRDGGYQETQYF. CDR3 sequence (DNA): TGTGCCAGCCGCGACGGAGGGTACCAAGAGACCCAGTACTTC.

This chain joins TRBV12-3 or TRBV12-4 and TRBJ1-2; 10 nucleotides agree with TRBD1. CDR3 size: 15 residues. With 5 bases clipped from V and 7 bases from J, the junction kept 10 bases outside the gene matches. The CDR3 DNA is TGTGCCAGCAGTCCAGCCGGGACAGGGGAATCTGGCTACACCTTC. It is translated as CASSPAGTGESGYTF.

In this sample, this clonotype turned up many times. The chain is built from TRBV12-3 or TRBV12-4 and TRBJ1-3, with D possibly matching TRBD1 (5 bases). The CDR3 runs 15 residues. Trimming removed 7 bases at V and 0 bases at J, with 13 bases between. The CDR3 sequence is CASTPGLSSGNTIYF. DNA for the CDR3: TGTGCCAGCACCCCGGGACTTAGCTCTGGAAACACCATATATTTT.

This clonotype was picked up many times. The chain couples TRBV7-8 to TRBJ2-4; 16 positions agree with TRBD2. The CDR3 runs 19 residues. Germline lookup yields CDR1 SGHVS and CDR2 FQNEAQ. Trimming removed 5 bases from V and 0 bases from J; junction bases left unmatched: 7. CDR3 nucleotide sequence: TGTGCCAGCAGCAGACCGGGACTAGCGGGGGGGTTAGCCAAAAACATTCAGTACTTC. As protein: CASSRPGLAGGLAKNIQYF.

This clonotype has a handful of counts. The chain is built from TRBV5-1 and TRBJ1-2, with a weak D call TRBD1 (5 bases). CDR1 and CDR2 from the germline V gene are SGHRS and YFSETQ. This CDR3 has 15 amino acids. Trimming removed 1 base from V and 4 bases from J, with 14 bases in between. For the CDR3, the DNA is TGCGCCAGCAGCTTGTTCGGCAGGGCGGGCTATGGCTACACCTTC. Translation: CASSLFGRAGYGYTF.

About this clonotype itself: This may arise from a read error, as a much more abundant clone is one base away. The V gene is TRBV28, the J gene TRBJ2-7; TRBD2 is a possible D gene (6 bases). Germline V gene data show CDR1 as MDHEN and CDR2 as SYDVKM. The V gene lost 8 bases and the J gene lost 5 bases, with 19 bases spanning the gap. CDR3 size: 14 residues. CDR3 DNA: TGTGCCAGCTCGGGGTCTGGGGGGTTCGACGAGCAGTACTTC. Translating it yields CASSGSGGFDEQYF.

This clonotype was recorded at least ten times. The chain combines TRBV20-1 with TRBJ1-2; 7 nucleotides line up with TRBD1. This CDR3 spans 14 amino acids. Losses at the gene ends were 3 bases for V and 6 bases for J; bases not matched to a gene: 10. From germline, CDR1 is DFQATT and CDR2 SNEGSKA (reference sequence). CDR3 residues: CSASNTRQGNGYTF. Written as DNA, the CDR3 is TGCAGTGCTAGTAACACCCGACAGGGAAATGGCTACACCTTC.

This clonotype has at least ten counts. The V call is TRBV20-1, the J call TRBJ2-7, with 15 bases that match TRBD2. Unmatched junction bases numbered 11, after V lost 3 bases and J lost 5 bases. CDR3 length equals 17 residues. Per germline, CDR1 DFQATT and CDR2 SNEGSKA (reference sequence). This CDR3 is CSASPPGTSGRFNEQYF. The CDR3 nucleotides read TGCAGTGCTAGCCCTCCAGGGACTAGCGGGAGGTTTAACGAGCAGTACTTC.

The chain recombines TRBV11-2 with TRBJ2-1, with a tentative D call TRBD1 (5 bases). Matching the DNA end better, TRBJ2-7 makes the J call doubtful. CDR3 length equals 17 residues. Germline V gives CDR1 SGHAT, CDR2 FQNNGV. The CDR3 loop is CASSLPRLVLKGNEQYF. For the CDR3, the DNA is TGTGCCAGCAGCTTGCCCCGTTTGGTCCTGAAGGGGAATGAGCAGTACTTC.

This clonotype was recorded at least ten times. V is TRBV10-3 and J is TRBJ2-5, with 9 positions matching TRBD2. CDR3 length: 14 amino acids. The trim removed 3 bases at V and 5 bases at J, leaving 4 bases unmatched. CDR1 is ENHRY, CDR2 SYGVKD, per germline. The CDR3, as DNA: TGTGCCATCAGTGAAGGACTAGCGAAGGAGACCCAGTACTTC. Its translation is CAISEGLAKETQYF.

In this sample, this clonotype turned up a few times. V and J are TRBV27 and TRBJ2-7; D gene unclear. CDR3 length: 11 amino acids. The germline CDR1 and CDR2 sequences are MNHEY and SMNVEV (reference sequence). With 7 bases removed from V and 1 base from J, the gap between germline ends came to 5 bases. CDR3 loop: CASKNSYEQYF. Here the CDR3 DNA reads TGTGCCAGCAAGAATTCCTACGAGCAGTACTTC.

A note on this clonotype: This could be a read error, since a much larger clone is one nucleotide away. V is TRBV6-2 or TRBV6-3 and J is TRBJ1-5; no reliable D call. CDR1 and CDR2 (germline): MNHEY, SVGEGT. This CDR3 spans 17 amino acids. The CDR3 sequence: CVSSPAVASDSNQPQHF. The CDR3 DNA reads TGTGTCAGCAGCCCCGCTGTCGCGTCCGATAGCAATCAGCCCCAGCATTTT.

This clonotype was found many times. The DNA for the CDR3 is TGTGCCAGCAGCGGATTTGGACAGGGGTTTATGCACGTTACCTACCAAGAGACCCAGTACTTC. It encodes CASSGFGQGFMHVTYQETQYF. The genes are TRBV7-2 and TRBJ2-5; 9 bases are shared with TRBD1. The CDR3 consists of 21 residues. Trimming took 5 bases from V and 0 from J; bases not matched to a gene: 22. Germline CDR1 reads SGHTA; CDR2 reads FQGNSA.

This clonotype was recorded many times. V and J are TRBV15 and TRBJ2-5, with 12 bases matching TRBD2. With 7 bases clipped from V and 2 bases from J, the junction kept 5 bases outside the gene matches. CDR3 length: 15 residues. Germline CDR1 LNHNV, CDR2 YYDKDF (reference sequence). Here the CDR3 DNA reads TGTGCCACCACCGCTAGCGGGAGGGTACAAGAGACCCAGTACTTC. It translates to CATTASGRVQETQYF.

Many counts were recorded for this clonotype. V is TRBV5-1 and J is TRBJ2-3, with 9 bases matching TRBD2. CDR1 and CDR2 from the germline V gene are SGHRS and YFSETQ. CDR3 size: 15 residues. The ends lost 4 bases at V and 4 bases at J; junction bases unmatched: 7. The CDR3 nucleotides are TGCGCCAGCAGCCTACGGACTAGCGAGGCAGATACGCAGTATTTT. It encodes CASSLRTSEADTQYF.

This sequence joins TRBV25-1 and TRBJ1-5; 7 bases align to TRBD1. Germline CDR1 and CDR2: MGHDK and SYGVNS. The CDR3 runs to 14 residues. The J segment lost 9 bases and the V segment lost 3 bases, leaving 8 bases of the junction unmatched. The CDR3 reads CASSDGGGSTPQHF. The DNA of the CDR3 is TGTGCCAGCAGTGACGGAGGGGGCTCGACGCCCCAGCATTTT.

This clonotype came up a few times. The chain recombines TRBV6-6 with TRBJ1-5; 7 bases match TRBD1. The CDR3 extends over 17 amino acids. V lost 2 bases, J lost 4 bases, and 11 bases stayed unmatched. Germline values: CDR1 MNHNY, CDR2 SVGAGI (reference sequence). CDR3 nucleotides: TGTGCCAGCAGTTACAACCTAGGGGGCTCGGCGAATCAGCCCCAGCATTTT. Translating gives CASSYNLGGSANQPQHF.

This clonotype was observed at least ten times. The chain couples TRBV2 to TRBJ1-1; 9 positions match TRBD1. Germline values: CDR1 SNHLY, CDR2 FYNNEI. The CDR3 runs 16 residues. J was trimmed by 1 base and V by 6 bases; bases with no gene match: 9. This chain's CDR3 is CASRESTGGRNTEAFF. The CDR3 bases are TGTGCCAGCAGGGAGTCGACAGGGGGAAGGAACACTGAAGCTTTCTTT. The full variable domain, rest sourced from reference TRBV2 and TRBJ1-1, is EPEVTQTPSHQVTQMGQEVILRCVPISNHLYFYWYRQILGQKVEFLVSFYNNEISEKSEIFDDQFSVERPDGSNFTLKIRSTKLEDSAMYFCASRESTGGRNTEAFFGQGTRLTVV.

This clonotype was recorded many times. This rearrangement joins TRBV7-9 to TRBJ1-2, with D perhaps matching TRBD1 (5 bases). Germline CDR1 is SEHNR and CDR2 is FQNEAQ (reference sequence). V lost 0 bases, J lost 1 base, and 6 bases lay in between. CDR3 length equals 14 residues. CDR3 sequence: CASSLAGDNYGYTF. The CDR3, as DNA: TGTGCCAGCAGCTTAGCGGGGGATAACTATGGCTACACCTTC.

Many counts were recorded for this clonotype. This chain links TRBV2 with TRBJ1-4; D unclear. The V and J ends lost 6 bases and 8 bases respectively, with 10 bases between them. CDR1 and CDR2 (germline): SNHLY, FYNNEI. The CDR3 runs to 12 residues. CDR3 region: CASSPTLEKLFF. DNA for the CDR3: TGTGCCAGCAGCCCCACCTTGGAAAAACTGTTTTTT.

The V call is TRBV27, the J call TRBJ1-6; D unresolved. Trimming took 2 bases from V and 0 from J, leaving 11 bases between them. Germline V gives CDR1 MNHEY, CDR2 SMNVEV (reference sequence). This CDR3 is built from 17 residues. CDR3: CASSLNARSSYNSPLHF. The DNA of the CDR3 is TGTGCCAGCAGTTTAAATGCGAGAAGCTCCTATAATTCACCCCTCCACTTT.

This clonotype was picked up many times. This chain connects TRBV20-1 to TRBJ2-2, with D perhaps assigned TRBD1 or TRBD2 (5 bases each). Trimming removed 3 bases from V and 5 bases from J, with 13 bases in between. The CDR3 spans 14 residues. Germline V gene data show CDR1 as DFQATT and CDR2 as SNEGSKA (reference sequence). Here the CDR3 reads CSASPRGRTGELFF. The CDR3 DNA reads as TGCAGTGCTAGTCCGAGGGGTAGGACCGGGGAGCTGTTTTTT.